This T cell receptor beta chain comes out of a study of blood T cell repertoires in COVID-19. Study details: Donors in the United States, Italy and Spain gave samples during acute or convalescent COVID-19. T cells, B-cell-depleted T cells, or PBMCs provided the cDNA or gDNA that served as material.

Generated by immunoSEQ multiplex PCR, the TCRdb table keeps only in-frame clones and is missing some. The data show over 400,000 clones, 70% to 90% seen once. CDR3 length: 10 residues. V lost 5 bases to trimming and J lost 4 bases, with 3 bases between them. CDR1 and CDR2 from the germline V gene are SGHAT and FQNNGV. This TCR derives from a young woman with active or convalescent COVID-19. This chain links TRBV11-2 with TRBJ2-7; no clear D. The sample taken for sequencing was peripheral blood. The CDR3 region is CASSQYEQYF. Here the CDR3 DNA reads TGTGCCAGCAGCCAGTACGAGCAGTACTTC.